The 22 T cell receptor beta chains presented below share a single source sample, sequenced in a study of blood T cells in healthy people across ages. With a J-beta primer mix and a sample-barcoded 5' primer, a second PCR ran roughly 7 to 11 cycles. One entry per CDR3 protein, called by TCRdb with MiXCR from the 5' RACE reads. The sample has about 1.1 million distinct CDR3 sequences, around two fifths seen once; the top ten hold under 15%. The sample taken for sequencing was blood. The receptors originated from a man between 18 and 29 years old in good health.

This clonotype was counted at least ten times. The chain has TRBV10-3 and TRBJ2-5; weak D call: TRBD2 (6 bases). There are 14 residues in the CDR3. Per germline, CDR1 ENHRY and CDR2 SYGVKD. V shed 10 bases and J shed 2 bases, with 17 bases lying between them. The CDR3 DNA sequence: TGTGCCACCGGTGTGGCGGGGTCTCAAGAGACCCAGTACTTC. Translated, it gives CATGVAGSQETQYF.

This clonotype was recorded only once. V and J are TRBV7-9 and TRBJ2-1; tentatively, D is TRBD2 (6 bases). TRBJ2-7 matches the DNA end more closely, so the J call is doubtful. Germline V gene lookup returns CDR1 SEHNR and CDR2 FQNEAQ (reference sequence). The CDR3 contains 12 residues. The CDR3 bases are TGTGCCACCGGGAGCTCCCGGAATGAGCAGTACTTC. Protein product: CATGSSRNEQYF.

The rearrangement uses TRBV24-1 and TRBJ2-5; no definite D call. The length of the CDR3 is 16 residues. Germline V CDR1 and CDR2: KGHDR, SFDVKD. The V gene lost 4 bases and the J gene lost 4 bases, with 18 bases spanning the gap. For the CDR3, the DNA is TGTGCCACCAGTGACCGCGGACGCCTCAGGACAGAGACCCAGTACTTC. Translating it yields CATSDRGRLRTETQYF.

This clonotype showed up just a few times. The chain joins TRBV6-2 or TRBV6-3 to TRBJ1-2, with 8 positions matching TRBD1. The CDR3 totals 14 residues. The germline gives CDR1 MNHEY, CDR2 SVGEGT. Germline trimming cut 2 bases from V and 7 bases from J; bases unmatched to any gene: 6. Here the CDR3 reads CASSYVGTGSGYTF. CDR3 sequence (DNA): TGTGCCAGCAGTTACGTCGGGACAGGTAGTGGCTACACCTTC.

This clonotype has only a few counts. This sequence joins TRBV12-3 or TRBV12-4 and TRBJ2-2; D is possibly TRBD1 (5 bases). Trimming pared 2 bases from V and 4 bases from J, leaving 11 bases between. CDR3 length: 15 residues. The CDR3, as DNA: TGTGCCAGCAGTTTAAGGCAGGGAATCACCGGGGAGCTGTTTTTT. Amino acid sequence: CASSLRQGITGELFF.

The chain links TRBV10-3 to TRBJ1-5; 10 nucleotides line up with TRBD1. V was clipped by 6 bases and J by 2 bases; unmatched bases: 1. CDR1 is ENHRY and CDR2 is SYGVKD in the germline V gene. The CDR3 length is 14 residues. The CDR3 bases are TGTGCCATCAGCGGGACAGGGGGCAATCAGCCCCAGCATTTT. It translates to CAISGTGGNQPQHF.

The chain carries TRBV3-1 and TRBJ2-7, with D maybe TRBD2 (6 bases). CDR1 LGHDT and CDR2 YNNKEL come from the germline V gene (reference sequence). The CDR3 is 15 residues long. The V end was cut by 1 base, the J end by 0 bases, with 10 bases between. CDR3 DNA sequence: TGTGCCAGCAGCCAAGGGATGACTAGCTCCTACGAGCAGTACTTC. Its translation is CASSQGMTSSYEQYF.

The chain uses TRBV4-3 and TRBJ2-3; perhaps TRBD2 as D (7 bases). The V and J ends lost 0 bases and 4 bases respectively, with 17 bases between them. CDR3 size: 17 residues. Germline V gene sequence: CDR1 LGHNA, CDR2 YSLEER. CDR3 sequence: CASSQEEGGGLSDTQYF. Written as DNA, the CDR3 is TGCGCCAGCAGCCAAGAAGAAGGGGGGGGCCTTTCAGATACGCAGTATTTT.

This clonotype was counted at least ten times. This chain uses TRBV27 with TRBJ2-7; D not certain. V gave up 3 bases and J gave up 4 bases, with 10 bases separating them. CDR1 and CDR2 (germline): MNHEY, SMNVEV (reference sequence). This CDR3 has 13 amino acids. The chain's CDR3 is CASSFSVGYEQYF. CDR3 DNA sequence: TGTGCCAGCAGTTTTTCGGTTGGGTACGAGCAGTACTTC.

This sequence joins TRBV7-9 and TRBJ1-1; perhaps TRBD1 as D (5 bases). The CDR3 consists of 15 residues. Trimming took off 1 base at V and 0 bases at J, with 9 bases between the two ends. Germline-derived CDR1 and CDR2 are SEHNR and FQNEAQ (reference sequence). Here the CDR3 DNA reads TGTGCCAGCAGCTTAGAGGGGCAGCTGAACACTGAAGCTTTCTTT. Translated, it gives CASSLEGQLNTEAFF.

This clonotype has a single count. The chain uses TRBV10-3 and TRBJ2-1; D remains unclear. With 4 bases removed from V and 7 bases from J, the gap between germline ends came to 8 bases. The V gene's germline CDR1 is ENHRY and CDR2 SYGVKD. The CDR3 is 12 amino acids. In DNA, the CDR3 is TGTGCCATCAGTGCATCTAGTAATGAGCAGTTCTTC. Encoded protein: CAISASSNEQFF.

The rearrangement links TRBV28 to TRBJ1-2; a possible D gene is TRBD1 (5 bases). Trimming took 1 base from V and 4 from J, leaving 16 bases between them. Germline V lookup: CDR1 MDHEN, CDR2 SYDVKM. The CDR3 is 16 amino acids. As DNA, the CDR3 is TGTGCCAGCAGTTTATCCCCCCCGAACGGGGGCTATGGCTACACCTTC. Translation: CASSLSPPNGGYGYTF.

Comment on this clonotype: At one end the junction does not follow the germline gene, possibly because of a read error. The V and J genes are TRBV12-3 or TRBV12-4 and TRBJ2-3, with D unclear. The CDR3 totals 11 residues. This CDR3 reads CASTNTDTRYF. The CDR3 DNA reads TGTGCCAGCACGAACACAGATACGCGGTATTTT.

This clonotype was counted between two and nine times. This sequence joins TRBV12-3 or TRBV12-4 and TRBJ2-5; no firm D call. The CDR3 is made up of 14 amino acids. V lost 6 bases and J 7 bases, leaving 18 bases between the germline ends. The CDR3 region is CASSITQSPRTQYF. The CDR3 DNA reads TGTGCCAGCAGCATTACCCAGAGCCCTAGGACCCAGTACTTC.

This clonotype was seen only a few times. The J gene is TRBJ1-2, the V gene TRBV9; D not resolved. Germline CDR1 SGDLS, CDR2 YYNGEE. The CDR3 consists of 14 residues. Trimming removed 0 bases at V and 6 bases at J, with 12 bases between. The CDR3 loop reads CASSVDELIDGYTF. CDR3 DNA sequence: TGTGCCAGCAGCGTAGATGAATTAATAGATGGCTACACCTTC.

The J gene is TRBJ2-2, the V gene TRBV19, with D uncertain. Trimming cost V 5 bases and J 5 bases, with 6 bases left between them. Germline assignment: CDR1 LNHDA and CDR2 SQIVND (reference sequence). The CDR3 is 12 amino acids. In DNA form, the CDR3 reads TGTGCCAGTAGTCATATAACCGGGGAGCTGTTTTTT. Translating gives CASSHITGELFF.

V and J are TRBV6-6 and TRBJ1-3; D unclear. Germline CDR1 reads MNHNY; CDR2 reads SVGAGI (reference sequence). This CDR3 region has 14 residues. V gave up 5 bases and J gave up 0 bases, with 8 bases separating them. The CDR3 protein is CASSASLSGNTIYF. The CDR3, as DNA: TGTGCCAGCAGTGCCAGCCTCTCTGGAAACACCATATATTTT.

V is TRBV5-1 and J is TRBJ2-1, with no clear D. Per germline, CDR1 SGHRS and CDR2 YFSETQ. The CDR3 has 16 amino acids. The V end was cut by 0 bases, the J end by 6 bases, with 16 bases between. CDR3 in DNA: TGCGCCAGCAGCTTGGGACTTTCCCGAGCAGGCAATGAGCAGTTCTTC. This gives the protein CASSLGLSRAGNEQFF. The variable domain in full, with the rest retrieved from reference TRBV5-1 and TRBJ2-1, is KAGVTQTPRYLIKTRGQQVTLSCSPISGHRSVSWYQQTPGQGLQFLFEYFSETQRNKGNFPGRFSGRQFSNSRSEMNVSTLELGDSALYLCASSLGLSRAGNEQFFGPGTRLTVL.

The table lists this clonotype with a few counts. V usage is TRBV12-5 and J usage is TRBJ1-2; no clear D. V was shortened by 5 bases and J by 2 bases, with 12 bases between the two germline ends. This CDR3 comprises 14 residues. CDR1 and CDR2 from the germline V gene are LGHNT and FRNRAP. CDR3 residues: CASGEGGRNYGYTF. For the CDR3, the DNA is TGTGCTAGTGGTGAGGGAGGCAGGAACTATGGCTACACCTTC.

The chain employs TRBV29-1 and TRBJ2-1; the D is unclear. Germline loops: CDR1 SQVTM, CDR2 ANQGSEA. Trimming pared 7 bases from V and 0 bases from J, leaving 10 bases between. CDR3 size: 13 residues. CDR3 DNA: TGCAGCGGCGTAGTGATCTCCTACAATGAGCAGTTCTTC. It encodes CSGVVISYNEQFF.

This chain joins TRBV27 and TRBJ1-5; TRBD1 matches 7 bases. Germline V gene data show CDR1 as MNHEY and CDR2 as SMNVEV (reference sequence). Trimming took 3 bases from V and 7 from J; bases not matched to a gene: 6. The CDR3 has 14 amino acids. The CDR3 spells CASSLGTAGQPQHF. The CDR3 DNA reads TGTGCCAGCAGTTTGGGGACAGCAGGCCAGCCCCAGCATTTT.

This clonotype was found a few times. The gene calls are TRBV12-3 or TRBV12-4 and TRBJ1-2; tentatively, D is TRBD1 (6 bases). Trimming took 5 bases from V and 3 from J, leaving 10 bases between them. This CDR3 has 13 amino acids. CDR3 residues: CASSRDTDYGYTF. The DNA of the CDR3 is TGTGCCAGCAGTCGGGACACCGACTATGGCTACACCTTC.